This T cell receptor beta chain was captured by sequencing in a study of blood T cell repertoires in COVID-19. In the study overall: Samples taken during acute and convalescent COVID-19 were collected in the United States, Italy and Spain. PBMCs, B-cell-depleted T cells, or T cells provided the cDNA or gDNA that made up the material.

The authors' processing: Estimation of nucleated cell counts was performed using reference gene primer amplification. Clones were sequenced by immunoSEQ multiplex PCR, and TCRdb holds only the in-frame ones, with some missing. The D gene and trimming were derived from the DNA, and the V and J assignments and clone size from that table. The sample has some 160,000 clones, more than 65% seen once; the top ten hold around 13%. The J segment lost 7 bases and the V segment lost 2 bases, leaving 6 bases of the junction unmatched. From germline, CDR1 is MNHNY and CDR2 SVGAGI (reference sequence). CDR3 length: 15 residues.

The receptor's source is a woman older than 75 with acute or convalescent COVID-19. Sequenced sample: peripheral blood. The V gene is TRBV6-6, the J gene TRBJ1-5, with TRBD1 matching 9 bases. This CDR3 reads CASSYRGQGGQPQHF. CDR3 coding DNA: TGTGCCAGCAGTTACCGGGGACAGGGTGGACAGCCCCAGCATTTT.